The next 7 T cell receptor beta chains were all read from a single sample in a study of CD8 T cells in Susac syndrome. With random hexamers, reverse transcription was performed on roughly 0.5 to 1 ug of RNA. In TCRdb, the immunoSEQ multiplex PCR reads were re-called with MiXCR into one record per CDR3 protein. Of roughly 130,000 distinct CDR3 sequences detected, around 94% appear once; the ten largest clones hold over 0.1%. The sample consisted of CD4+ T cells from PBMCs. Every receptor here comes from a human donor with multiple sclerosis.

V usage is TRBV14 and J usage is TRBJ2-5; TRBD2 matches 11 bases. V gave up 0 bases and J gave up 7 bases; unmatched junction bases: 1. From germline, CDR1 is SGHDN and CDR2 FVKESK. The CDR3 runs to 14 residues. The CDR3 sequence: CASSQEGTSGTQYF. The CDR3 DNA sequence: TGTGCCAGCAGCCAAGAGGGGACTAGCGGGACCCAGTACTTC.

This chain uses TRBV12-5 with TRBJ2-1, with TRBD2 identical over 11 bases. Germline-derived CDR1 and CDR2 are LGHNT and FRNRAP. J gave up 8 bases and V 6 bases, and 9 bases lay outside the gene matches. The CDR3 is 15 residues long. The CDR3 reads CASGDRLAGYHEQFF. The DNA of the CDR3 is TGTGCTAGTGGGGACCGACTAGCGGGATATCATGAGCAGTTCTTC.

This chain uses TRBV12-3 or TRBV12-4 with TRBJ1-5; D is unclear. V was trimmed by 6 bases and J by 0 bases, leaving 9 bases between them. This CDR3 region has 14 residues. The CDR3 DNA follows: TGTGCCAGCAGCTGGACGGATAGCAATCAGCCCCAGCATTTT. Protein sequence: CASSWTDSNQPQHF.

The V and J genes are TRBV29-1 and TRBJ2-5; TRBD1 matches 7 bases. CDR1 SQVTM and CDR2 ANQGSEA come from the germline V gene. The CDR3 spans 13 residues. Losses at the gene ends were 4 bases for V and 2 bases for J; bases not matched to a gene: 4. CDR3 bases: TGCAGCGTTGCCGGACAGGTACAAGAGACCCAGTACTTC. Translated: CSVAGQVQETQYF.

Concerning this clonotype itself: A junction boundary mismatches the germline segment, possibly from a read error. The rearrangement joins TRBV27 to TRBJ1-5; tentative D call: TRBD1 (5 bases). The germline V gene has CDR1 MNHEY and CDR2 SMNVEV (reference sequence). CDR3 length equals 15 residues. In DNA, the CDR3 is TGTGCCAGCAGCTTATGGACAAACAGCAATCAGCCCCAGCATTTT. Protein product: CASSLWTNSNQPQHF.

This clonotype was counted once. The CDR3 nucleotides are TGTGCCAGCAGCGAGACAGGGGGCTACGGCACTGAAGCTTTCTTT. As protein: CASSETGGYGTEAFF. The chain carries TRBV9 and TRBJ1-1; 10 bases are shared with TRBD1. Per the germline V gene, CDR1 is SGDLS and CDR2 is YYNGEE. The CDR3 is 15 amino acids. V shed 3 bases and J 4 bases; nucleotides not matched to a gene: 6. Filled out from reference TRBV9 and TRBJ1-1, the complete variable domain reads DSGVTQTPKHLITATGQRVTLRCSPRSGDLSVYWYQQSLDQGLQFLIQYYNGEERAKGNILERFSAQQFPDLHSELNLSSLELGDSALYFCASSETGGYGTEAFFGQGTRLTVV.

This CDR3 reads CASSQDWVNTEAFF. In DNA form, the CDR3 reads TGCGCCAGCAGCCAAGACTGGGTGAACACTGAAGCTTTCTTT. This chain uses TRBV4-1 with TRBJ1-1; D not certain. Looked up from germline, CDR1 is MGHRA and CDR2 is YSYEKL. The CDR3 is made up of 14 amino acids. V dropped 0 bases and J dropped 0 bases, with 5 bases sitting between them.